Presented here are 20 T cell receptor beta chains from one specimen sequenced in a study of blood T cell repertoires in COVID-19. TCRdb's table, derived via immunoSEQ multiplex PCR, lists solely in-frame clones and lacks some. The data contain 180,000 or so clones, approximately 91% of them singletons. Sequenced sample: peripheral blood. The receptors originated from a man aged 18 to 30 with active or convalescent COVID-19.

The V and J genes are TRBV30 and TRBJ1-2; TRBD1 agrees at 7 bases. V dropped 3 bases and J dropped 8; count of bases not matched to a gene: 9. The CDR3 is 13 residues long. The germline V gene has CDR1 GTSNPN and CDR2 SVGIG (reference sequence). CDR3: CAWRATGVEGYTF. For the CDR3, the DNA is TGTGCCTGGAGAGCTACAGGGGTGGAAGGCTACACCTTC.

This chain connects TRBV6-7 to TRBJ2-1; D unclear. TRBV6-7 is designated an ORF whose function remains uncertain. The CDR3 spans 16 residues. With 1 base removed from V and 6 bases from J, the gap between germline ends came to 16 bases. The CDR3 reads CASSYLSQPQINEQFF. CDR3 nucleotide sequence: TGTGCCAGCAGTTACTTGTCTCAACCTCAGATCAATGAGCAGTTCTTC.

This clone has more than one count but fewer than ten. The chain is built from TRBV7-8 and TRBJ2-7; 7 bases are a match to TRBD1. This CDR3 has 15 residues. Per germline, CDR1 SGHVS and CDR2 FQNEAQ. V was clipped by 8 bases and J by 6 bases; unmatched bases: 16. CDR3 in amino acids: CASARGPGQRSEQYF. The CDR3 nucleotides are TGTGCCAGCGCGAGGGGACCGGGACAGAGGTCCGAGCAGTACTTC.

The V and J genes are TRBV9 and TRBJ2-5; no reliable D call. Germline V gene data show CDR1 as SGDLS and CDR2 as YYNGEE. This CDR3 is built from 15 residues. Trimming shortened V by 4 bases and J by 2 bases, and 15 bases separated the two germline ends. CDR3 amino acids: CASSPSITPQETQYF. For the CDR3, the DNA is TGTGCCAGCAGCCCCAGTATCACGCCGCAAGAGACCCAGTACTTC. Supplemented by reference TRBV9 and TRBJ2-5, the full variable domain reads DSGVTQTPKHLITATGQRVTLRCSPRSGDLSVYWYQQSLDQGLQFLIQYYNGEERAKGNILERFSAQQFPDLHSELNLSSLELGDSALYFCASSPSITPQETQYFGPGTRLLVL.

The chain joins TRBV4-1 to TRBJ1-1; D remains unclear. Deletions cut 0 bases from V and 8 bases from J, with 7 bases between. The CDR3 is 12 residues long. CDR1 is MGHRA, CDR2 YSYEKL, per germline. The DNA of the CDR3 is TGCGCCAGCAGCCAAGATGGCCGAGAAGCTTTCTTT. Its translation: CASSQDGREAFF.

Details on this clone: This CDR3 is also generated by other DNA sequences in the sample. The V call is TRBV3-1 (or the pseudogene TRBV3-2), the J call TRBJ2-5; D is unresolved. CDR3 length: 12 residues. With 3 bases removed from V and 5 bases from J, the gap between germline ends came to 7 bases. Germline V gene data show CDR1 as LGHDT and CDR2 as YNNKEL (reference sequence). CDR3 sequence: CASSQAGETQYF. The CDR3 DNA reads TGTGCCAGCAGCCAGGCCGGGGAGACCCAGTACTTC.

This rearrangement joins TRBV20-1 to TRBJ1-6; D is uncertain. The germline V gene has CDR1 DFQATT and CDR2 SNEGSKA (reference sequence). The CDR3 is made up of 14 amino acids. V was clipped by 3 bases and J by 0 bases, with 6 bases between them. The CDR3 sequence is CSASWSSYNSPLHF. The DNA for the CDR3 is TGCAGTGCTAGTTGGAGCTCCTATAATTCACCCCTCCACTTT.

V gene TRBV28 combines with J gene TRBJ2-7; 7 nucleotides align to TRBD1. The germline CDR1 and CDR2 sequences are MDHEN and SYDVKM. With V trimmed by 3 bases and J by 4 bases, 15 bases remained unmatched. The CDR3 is 17 amino acids. In nucleotides, the CDR3 is TGTGCCAGCAGTTTCGCCTCCGTAGGGACAGCTAGTTACGAGCAGTACTTC. Translated, it gives CASSFASVGTASYEQYF. Filled out from reference TRBV28 and TRBJ2-7, the complete variable domain reads DVKVTQSSRYLVKRTGEKVFLECVQDMDHENMFWYRQDPGLGLRLIYFSYDVKMKEKGDIPEGYSVSREKKERFSLILESASTNQTSMYLCASSFASVGTASYEQYFGPGTRLTVT.

The rearrangement uses TRBV7-2 and TRBJ1-6, with 10 positions matching TRBD1. This CDR3 region has 15 residues. J gave up 15 bases and V 2 bases, and 10 bases lay outside the gene matches. Germline V gene sequence: CDR1 SGHTA, CDR2 FQGNSA. CDR3 sequence reads: CASSLSYGQGGGLHF. For the CDR3, the DNA is TGTGCCAGCAGCTTATCTTATGGACAGGGGGGAGGCCTCCACTTT.

This clone was seen only a few times. This chain uses TRBV7-9 with TRBJ1-3; D is possibly TRBD1 (5 bases). Germline CDR1 and CDR2: SEHNR and FQNEAQ (reference sequence). CDR3 length equals 16 residues. Trimming removed 1 base at V and 0 bases at J, with 10 bases between. In DNA, the CDR3 is TGTGCCAGCAGCTTAGGGCAGGGCAACTCTGGAAACACCATATATTTT. As protein: CASSLGQGNSGNTIYF.

The chain employs TRBV3-1 (or the pseudogene TRBV3-2) and TRBJ1-1; no reliable D call. The CDR3 consists of 14 residues. CDR1 is LGHDT, CDR2 YNNKEL, per germline (reference sequence). Trimming left V 1 base short and J 0 bases short, with 6 bases between. CDR3 in DNA: TGTGCCAGCAGCCAAGCTGAGGTGAACACTGAAGCTTTCTTT. Its translation is CASSQAEVNTEAFF.

This clone has just a few counts. In DNA form, the CDR3 reads TGTGCCAGCAGGTGGCAGAACACTGAAGCTTTCTTT. Translation gives CASRWQNTEAFF. The J gene is TRBJ1-1, the V gene TRBV12-3 or TRBV12-4; D remains unclear. V shed 6 bases and J shed 1 base, with 6 bases lying between them. There are 12 residues in the CDR3.

On this clone itself: Its ends do not fully match the called genes, so a read error is possible. V usage is TRBV13 and J usage is TRBJ2-5, with 8 nucleotides matching TRBD1. In germline, CDR1 is PRHDT, CDR2 FYEKMQ (reference sequence). The CDR3 has 15 amino acids. The CDR3 region has the DNA TGTGCCAGCAGCCTAGGTCCAGGGGGCGCGGAGACCCAGTACTTC. It codes for CASSLGPGGAETQYF.

The J gene is TRBJ2-3, the V gene TRBV4-3, with a weak D call TRBD2 (6 bases). This CDR3 contains 15 residues. In germline, CDR1 is LGHNA, CDR2 YSLEER. The V gene lost 1 base and the J gene lost 6 bases, with 14 bases spanning the gap. CDR3 sequence reads: CASSQVAGGGDTQYF. CDR3 nucleotides: TGCGCCAGCAGCCAAGTCGCAGGCGGAGGGGATACGCAGTATTTT.

This clone was seen once. Here the CDR3 reads CASSFGAGDTEAFF. CDR3 sequence (DNA): TGTGCCAGCAGCTTTGGGGCGGGGGACACTGAAGCTTTCTTT. The rearrangement joins TRBV5-4 to TRBJ1-1; possibly TRBD1 for D (5 bases). Germline CDR1 is SGHNT and CDR2 is YYREEE (reference sequence). This CDR3 contains 14 residues. Trimming stripped 2 bases from V and 3 bases from J, with 11 bases between.

The chain recombines TRBV14 with TRBJ2-7; TRBD2 matches 12 bases. Germline V gives CDR1 SGHDN, CDR2 FVKESK. There are 16 residues in the CDR3. Trimming took 3 bases from V and 5 from J; bases not matched to a gene: 8. The CDR3 sequence is CASSHGTSGPPDEQYF. The DNA for the CDR3 is TGTGCCAGCAGCCATGGGACTAGCGGGCCTCCTGACGAGCAGTACTTC.

The genes are TRBV7-2 and TRBJ2-5, with 11 bases fitting TRBD2. There are 13 residues in the CDR3. From germline, CDR1 is SGHTA and CDR2 FQGNSA. Trimming at V came to 11 bases and at J to 5 bases, leaving 7 bases not matched to a gene. Here the CDR3 reads CAGRLAGMETQYF. DNA for the CDR3: TGTGCCGGACGACTAGCGGGGATGGAGACCCAGTACTTC.

This clone has just a few counts. This sequence joins TRBV28 and TRBJ1-3; unclear D gene. The CDR3 is 15 residues long. V was trimmed by 6 bases and J by 2 bases, leaving 14 bases between them. CDR1 is MDHEN, CDR2 SYDVKM, per germline. DNA of the CDR3: TGTGCCAGCAGCGCCTCAGGTTCAACTGGAAACACCATATATTTT. Protein product: CASSASGSTGNTIYF.

The V gene is TRBV11-2, the J gene TRBJ2-7, with 7 bases that match TRBD2. J was trimmed by 3 bases and V by 6 bases; bases with no gene match: 11. This CDR3 is built from 15 residues. Germline CDR1 reads SGHAT; CDR2 reads FQNNGV. The CDR3 coding sequence is TGTGCCAGCAGTCCAGACTTGGGGGGGATCTACGAGCAGTACTTC. It is translated as CASSPDLGGIYEQYF.

This chain links TRBV10-3 with TRBJ2-4; possible D gene TRBD2, 5 bases. Germline CDR1 reads ENHRY; CDR2 reads SYGVKD. The germline V and J ends were trimmed by 3 bases and 0 bases, with 9 bases remaining between them. This CDR3 spans 15 amino acids. The CDR3 here is CAISEADLAKNIQYF. The CDR3 DNA is TGTGCCATCAGTGAAGCGGACCTAGCCAAAAACATTCAGTACTTC.